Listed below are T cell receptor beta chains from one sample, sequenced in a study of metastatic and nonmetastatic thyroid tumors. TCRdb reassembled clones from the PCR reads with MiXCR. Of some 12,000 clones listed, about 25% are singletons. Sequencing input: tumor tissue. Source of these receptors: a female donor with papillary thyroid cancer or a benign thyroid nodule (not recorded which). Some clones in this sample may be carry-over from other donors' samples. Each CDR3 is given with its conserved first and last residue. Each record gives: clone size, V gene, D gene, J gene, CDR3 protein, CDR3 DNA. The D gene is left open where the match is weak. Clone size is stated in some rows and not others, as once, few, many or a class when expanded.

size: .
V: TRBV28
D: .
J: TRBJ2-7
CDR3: CASNRGLSYEQYF
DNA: TGTGCCAGCAACAGGGGACTCTCCTACGAGCAGTACTTC

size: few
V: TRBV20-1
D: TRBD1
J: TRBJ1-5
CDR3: CSARIQGAGQPQHF
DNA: TGCAGTGCTAGAATCCAGGGGGCGGGTCAGCCCCAGCATTTT

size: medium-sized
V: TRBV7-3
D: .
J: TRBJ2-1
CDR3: CASSLYTSKSFF
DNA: TGTGCCAGCAGCCTATATACTAGCAAGTCGTTCTTC

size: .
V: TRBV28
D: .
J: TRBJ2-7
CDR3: CASSSTSGPRGYEQYF
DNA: TGTGCCAGCAGCTCTACTTCCGGCCCCCGGGGCTACGAGCAGTACTTC

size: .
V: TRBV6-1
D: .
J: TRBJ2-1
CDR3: CASSSSPPNYNEQFF
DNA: TGTGCCAGCAGTTCGAGTCCGCCTAATTACAATGAGCAGTTCTTC

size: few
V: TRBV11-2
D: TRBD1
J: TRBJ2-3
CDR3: CASSLPPTGSTDTQYF
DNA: TGTGCCAGCAGCTTACCCCCGACAGGGAGCACAGATACGCAGTATTTT

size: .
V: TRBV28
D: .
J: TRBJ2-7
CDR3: CASSSPNPGPYEQYF
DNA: TGTGCCAGCAGCTCCCCCAACCCGGGCCCCTACGAGCAGTACTTC

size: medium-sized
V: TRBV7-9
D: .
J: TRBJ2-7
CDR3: CASSLWEGGRTSYEQYF
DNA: TGTGCCAGCAGCTTATGGGAAGGCGGACGCACCTCCTACGAGCAGTACTTC

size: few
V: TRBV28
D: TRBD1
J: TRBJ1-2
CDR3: CASQYDRGRPGYTF
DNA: TGTGCCAGCCAATACGACAGGGGGCGTCCTGGCTACACCTTC

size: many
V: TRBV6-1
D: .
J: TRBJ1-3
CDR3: CASSVIPIGSGNTIYF
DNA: TGTGCCAGCAGTGTAATACCCATAGGCTCTGGAAACACCATATATTTT

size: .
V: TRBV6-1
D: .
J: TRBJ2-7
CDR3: CASSRTFRQLYEQYF
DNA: TGTGCCAGCAGTCGGACATTTAGACAACTCTACGAGCAGTACTTC

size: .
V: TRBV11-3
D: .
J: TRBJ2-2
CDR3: CASSLGRLTGELFF
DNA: TGTGCCAGCAGCTTAGGCCGGCTCACCGGGGAGCTGTTTTTT

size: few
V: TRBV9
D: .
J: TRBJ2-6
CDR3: CASSVGGSGANVLTF
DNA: TGTGCCAGCAGCGTAGGTGGCTCTGGGGCCAACGTCCTGACTTTC

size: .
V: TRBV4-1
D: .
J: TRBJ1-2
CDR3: CASSHQQGGGYTF
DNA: TGCGCCAGCAGCCACCAGCAGGGCGGAGGCTACACCTTC

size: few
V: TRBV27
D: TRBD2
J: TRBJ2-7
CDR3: CASRPPGTSIYEQYF
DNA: TGTGCCAGCAGGCCCCCCGGGACTAGTATCTACGAGCAGTACTTC

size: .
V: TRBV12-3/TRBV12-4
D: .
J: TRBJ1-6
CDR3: CASSLISNSPLHF
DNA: TGTGCCAGCAGTTTAATCAGTAATTCACCCCTCCACTTT

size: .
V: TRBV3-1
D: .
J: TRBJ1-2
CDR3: CASSPQEPRGNYGYTF
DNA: TGTGCCAGCAGCCCCCAGGAGCCAAGGGGGAACTATGGCTACACCTTC

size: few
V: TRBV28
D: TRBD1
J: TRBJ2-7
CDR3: CASRAGTGVYEQYF
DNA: TGTGCCAGCAGGGCCGGGACAGGGGTCTACGAGCAGTACTTC

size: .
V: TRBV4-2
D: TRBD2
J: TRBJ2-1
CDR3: CASSEGLAGVGNNEQFF
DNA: TGTGCCAGCAGTGAGGGACTAGCGGGAGTTGGGAACAATGAGCAGTTCTTC

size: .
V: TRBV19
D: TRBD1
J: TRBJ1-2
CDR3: CASKRSYEVGRGYGYTF
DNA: TGTGCCAGTAAGAGGAGTTATGAGGTCGGCAGGGGGTATGGCTACACCTTC

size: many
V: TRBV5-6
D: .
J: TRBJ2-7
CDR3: CASRGAGGVRCCEQYF
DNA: TGTGCCAGCAGGGGGGCTGGCGGCGTTCGCTGTTGCGAGCAGTACTTC

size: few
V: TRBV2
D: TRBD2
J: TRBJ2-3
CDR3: CASSDSGGATDTQYF
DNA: TGTGCCAGCAGTGATAGCGGGGGGGCTACAGATACGCAGTATTTT

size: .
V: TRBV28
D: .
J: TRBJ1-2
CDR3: CASSLRPGKAYGYTF
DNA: TGTGCCAGCAGTCTCCGTCCAGGGAAGGCCTATGGCTACACCTTC

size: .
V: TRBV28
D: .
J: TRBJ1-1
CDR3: CASSLAREAFF
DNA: TGTGCCAGCAGTTTGGCCAGGGAAGCTTTCTTT

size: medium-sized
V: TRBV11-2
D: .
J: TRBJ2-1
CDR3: CASSFLPSGLENEQFF
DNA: TGTGCCAGCAGCTTTCTACCAAGCGGCCTCGAGAATGAGCAGTTCTTC

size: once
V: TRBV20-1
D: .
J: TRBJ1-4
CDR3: CSARAEEGFGEKLFF
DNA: TGCAGTGCTAGAGCGGAGGAAGGGTTCGGTGAAAAACTGTTTTTT

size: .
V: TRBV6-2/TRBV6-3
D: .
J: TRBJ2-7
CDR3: CATRSTSYEQYF
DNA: TGTGCGACCCGGTCCACCTCCTACGAGCAGTACTTC

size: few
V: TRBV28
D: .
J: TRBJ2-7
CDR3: CASSFQGLWSSYEQYF
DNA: TGTGCCAGCAGTTTCCAGGGGTTGTGGAGCTCCTACGAGCAGTACTTC

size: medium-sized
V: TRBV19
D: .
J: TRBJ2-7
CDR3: CASSDSSSYEQYF
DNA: TGTGCCAGTAGCGACAGTTCGTCCTACGAGCAGTACTTC

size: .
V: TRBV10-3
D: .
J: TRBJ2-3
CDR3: CAISESGSTDTQYF
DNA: TGTGCCATCAGTGAGTCCGGGAGCACAGATACGCAGTATTTT

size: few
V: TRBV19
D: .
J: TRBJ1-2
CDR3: CASSREGYYGYTF
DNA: TGTGCCAGCTCAAGGGAAGGGTACTATGGCTACACCTTC

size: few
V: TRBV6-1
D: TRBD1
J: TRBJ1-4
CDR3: CASGTGATNEKLFF
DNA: TGTGCCAGCGGCACAGGGGCAACTAATGAAAAACTGTTTTTT

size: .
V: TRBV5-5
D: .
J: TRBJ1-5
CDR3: CASSFGDLSNQPQHF
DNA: TGTGCCAGCAGCTTTGGGGACCTTAGCAATCAGCCCCAGCATTTT

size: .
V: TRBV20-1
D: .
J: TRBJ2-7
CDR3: CSSPAESRFGEQYF
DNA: TGCAGTTCTCCCGCTGAGTCCCGGTTCGGCGAGCAGTACTTC

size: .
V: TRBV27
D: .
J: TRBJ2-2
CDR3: CASSTWTDGELFF
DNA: TGTGCCAGCAGTACGTGGACAGACGGGGAGCTGTTTTTT

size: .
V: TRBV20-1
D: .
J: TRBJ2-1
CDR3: CSVWLAEGDEQFF
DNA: TGCAGTGTGTGGCTAGCGGAGGGGGATGAGCAGTTCTTC

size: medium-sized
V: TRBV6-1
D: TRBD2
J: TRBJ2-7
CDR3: CASSDGTSYEQYF
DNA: TGTGCCAGCAGTGATGGGACTAGCTACGAGCAGTACTTC

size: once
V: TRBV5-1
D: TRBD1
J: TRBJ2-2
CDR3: CASSLGDREDTGELFF
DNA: TGCGCCAGCAGCTTGGGGGACAGGGAGGACACCGGGGAGCTGTTTTTT

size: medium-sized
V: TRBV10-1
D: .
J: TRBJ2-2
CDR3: CASSERRGGGKIFPNTGELFF
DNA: TGCGCCAGCAGTGAGAGGAGGGGTGGCGGTAAAATTTTCCCGAACACCGGGGAGCTGTTTTTT

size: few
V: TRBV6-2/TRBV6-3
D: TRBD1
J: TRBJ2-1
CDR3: CASSYHRDSYNEQFF
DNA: TGTGCCAGCAGTTACCACCGGGACAGCTACAATGAGCAGTTCTTC

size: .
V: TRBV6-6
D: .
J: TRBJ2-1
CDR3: CASSFRDPIGEQFF
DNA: TGTGCCAGCAGTTTCCGAGATCCGATCGGTGAGCAGTTCTTC

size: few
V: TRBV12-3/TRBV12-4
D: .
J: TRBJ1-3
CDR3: CASSLSPWGRFSGNTIYF
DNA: TGTGCCAGCAGTTTAAGTCCGTGGGGCAGGTTCTCTGGAAACACCATATATTTT

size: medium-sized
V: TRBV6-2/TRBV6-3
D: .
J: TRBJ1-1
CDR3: CASSYTEPRTEAFF
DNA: TGTGCCAGCAGTTACACCGAACCCCGTACTGAAGCTTTCTTT

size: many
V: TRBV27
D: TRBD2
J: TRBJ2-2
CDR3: CASSITSGRLAGELFF
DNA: TGTGCCAGCAGTATAACTAGCGGGAGACTCGCCGGGGAGCTGTTTTTT

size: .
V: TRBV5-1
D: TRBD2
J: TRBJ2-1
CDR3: CASSREGLGDEQFF
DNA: TGCGCCAGCTCCCGGGAGGGGCTTGGGGATGAGCAGTTCTTC

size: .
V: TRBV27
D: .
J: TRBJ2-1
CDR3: CASSLHRLGVSSYNEQFF
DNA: TGTGCCAGCAGTTTACATCGACTGGGGGTGAGCTCCTACAATGAGCAGTTCTTC